Presented here are 29 T cell receptor beta chains from one specimen sequenced in a study of blood T cell repertoires in COVID-19. TCRdb keeps only in-frame clones here, not all; method: immunoSEQ multiplex PCR. This table has roughly 200,000 clones, 85% to 95% appearing once. The sample was peripheral blood. The source is a man in his thirties or forties with COVID-19, enrolled during active disease.

The chain combines TRBV19 with TRBJ1-1; D gene ambiguous. The V gene's germline CDR1 is LNHDA and CDR2 SQIVND (reference sequence). The CDR3 has 14 residues. V lost 3 bases and J lost 7, with 15 bases in between. CDR3 DNA: TGTGCCAGTAGTATGGACTCAAGCTCCAGTGAAGCTTTCTTT. Protein: CASSMDSSSSEAFF. The entire variable domain, with the rest obtained from reference TRBV19 and TRBJ1-1, is as follows: DGGITQSPKYLFRKEGQNVTLSCEQNLNHDAMYWYRQDPGQGLRLIYYSQIVNDFQKGDIAEGYSVSREKKESFPLTVTSAQKNPTAFYLCASSMDSSSSEAFFGQGTRLTVV.

The J gene is TRBJ1-6, the V gene TRBV11-2, with a possible D match to TRBD1 (6 bases). CDR3 length: 13 residues. CDR1 is SGHAT, CDR2 FQNNGV, per germline. Trimming removed 8 bases from V and 10 bases from J, with 15 bases in between. The CDR3, as DNA: TGTGCCAGCGGATCGACAGGTGTATCACCCCTCCACTTT. It translates to CASGSTGVSPLHF.

The chain recombines TRBV5-1 with TRBJ2-3; 10 bases are a match to TRBD1. The CDR3 has 16 residues. CDR1 and CDR2 from the germline V gene are SGHRS and YFSETQ. After removal of 2 bases from V and 5 bases from J, the junction contained 8 bases not matched to a gene. CDR3 in amino acids: CASSFSGTGVGDTQYF. The CDR3 nucleotides read TGCGCCAGCAGCTTCTCCGGGACAGGGGTGGGAGATACGCAGTATTTT.

The chain carries TRBV7-3 and TRBJ2-1; 9 nucleotides line up with TRBD2. V dropped 6 bases and J dropped 4; count of bases not matched to a gene: 7. The CDR3 consists of 15 residues. Germline CDR1 is SGHTA and CDR2 is FQGTGA. CDR3 sequence reads: CASSPRSGGYNEQFF. The CDR3 region has the DNA TGTGCCAGCAGTCCTAGGAGCGGGGGGTACAATGAGCAGTTCTTC. Looking up the rest from reference TRBV7-3 and TRBJ2-1 gives the full variable domain: GAGVSQTPSNKVTEKGKYVELRCDPISGHTALYWYRQSLGQGPEFLIYFQGTGAADDSGLPNDRFFAVRPEGSVSTLKIQRTERGDSAVYLCASSPRSGGYNEQFFGPGTRLTVL.

The chain has TRBV11-2 and TRBJ2-7, with 11 bases aligning to TRBD2. Trimming removed 6 bases from V and 7 bases from J; junction bases left unmatched: 23. CDR1 is SGHAT, CDR2 FQNNGV, per germline. The CDR3 is 19 amino acids. In DNA, the CDR3 is TGTGCCAGCAGGGATAATAAGACTAGCGGGGCCTTCCCCCTTCGGGAGCAGTACTTC. Protein sequence: CASRDNKTSGAFPLREQYF.

This clone was counted once. The V call is TRBV2, the J call TRBJ1-1; weak D call: TRBD1 (6 bases). V gave up 5 bases and J gave up 4 bases, with 14 bases separating them. The CDR3 loop spans 14 amino acids. The germline CDR1 and CDR2 sequences are SNHLY and FYNNEI. The CDR3 coding sequence is TGTGCCAGCAGTCCGGACAGCCGAGTCACTGAAGCTTTCTTT. Its translation: CASSPDSRVTEAFF.

V usage is TRBV6-5 and J usage is TRBJ1-6, with D unclear. Looked up from germline, CDR1 is MNHEY and CDR2 is SVGAGI. The V end lost 2 bases, the J end lost 7 bases, and 6 bases lay between the germline ends. The CDR3 has 13 amino acids. For the CDR3, the DNA is TGTGCCAGCAGTTACCGCCGGAATTCACCCCTCCACTTT. Encoded protein: CASSYRRNSPLHF.

The rearrangement uses TRBV9 and TRBJ2-3, with TRBD1 identical over 9 bases. CDR1 and CDR2 (germline): SGDLS, YYNGEE. With V trimmed by 4 bases and J by 3 bases, 6 bases remained unmatched. CDR3 length: 15 amino acids. CDR3 sequence reads: CASSRTGERTDTQYF. In nucleotides, the CDR3 is TGTGCCAGCAGCCGGACAGGGGAGAGGACAGATACGCAGTATTTT.

V and J are TRBV18 and TRBJ1-1; 8 bases map to TRBD1. J lost 5 bases, V lost 6 bases, and 5 bases had no gene match. Germline loops: CDR1 KGHSH, CDR2 LQKENI. The CDR3 extends over 13 amino acids. DNA for the CDR3: TGTGCCAGCTCCCAACAGGGGGGTACTGAAGCTTTCTTT. The encoded protein is CASSQQGGTEAFF.

The rearrangement links TRBV12-5 to TRBJ2-7, with 10 bases lining up with TRBD2. Germline lookup yields CDR1 LGHNT and CDR2 FRNRAP. The CDR3 has 13 amino acids. After removal of 6 bases from V and 3 bases from J, the junction contained 2 bases not matched to a gene. The CDR3 nucleotides are TGTGCTAGTGGCCGACTAGCGGGCTACGAGCAGTACTTC. Protein sequence: CASGRLAGYEQYF.

The rearrangement links TRBV3-1 (or the pseudogene TRBV3-2) to TRBJ1-1, with 8 bases identical to TRBD1. The V gene's germline CDR1 is LGHDT and CDR2 YNNKEL (reference sequence). V shed 6 bases and J 7 bases; nucleotides not matched to a gene: 7. This CDR3 comprises 13 residues. The CDR3 bases are TGTGCCAGCAGTTTAACAGGGGGGAGTGAAGCTTTCTTT. Translated: CASSLTGGSEAFF.

J is TRBJ1-2 and V is TRBV5-1, with D maybe TRBD1 (6 bases). The CDR3 sequence is 15 residues long. The germline V gene encodes CDR1 SGHRS and CDR2 YFSETQ. V was clipped by 4 bases and J by 3 bases, with 16 bases between them. CDR3 protein: CASSPSRGGDYGYTF. The CDR3 DNA reads as TGCGCCAGCAGCCCCAGTAGGGGGGGTGACTATGGCTACACCTTC.

The chain recombines TRBV6-5 with TRBJ2-2; the D gene is possibly TRBD2 (5 bases). The CDR3 totals 15 residues. Per germline, CDR1 MNHEY and CDR2 SVGAGI. The ends were cut back, 2 bases at V and 5 bases at J, with 12 bases in the middle. The CDR3 region is CASSYSPSRTGELFF. The CDR3 DNA sequence: TGTGCCAGCAGTTACAGTCCTAGCCGGACCGGGGAGCTGTTTTTT.

This clone was recorded only once. This sequence joins TRBV19 and TRBJ1-1, with 12 bases identical to TRBD1. CDR3 size: 14 residues. V lost 5 bases, J lost 10 bases, and 8 bases stayed unmatched. CDR1 is LNHDA and CDR2 is SQIVND in the germline V gene (reference sequence). The CDR3 DNA reads as TGTGCCAGTAGTGCGGGACAGGGGGCGAACGGAGCTTTCTTT. It is translated as CASSAGQGANGAFF.

The genes are TRBV2 and TRBJ1-1; D is unresolved. This CDR3 has 14 residues. Per germline, CDR1 SNHLY and CDR2 FYNNEI. V was cut by 7 bases and J by 3 bases, with 15 bases left in between. CDR3 sequence: CASNLDTVDTEAFF. In nucleotides, the CDR3 is TGTGCCAGCAACCTTGACACAGTCGACACTGAAGCTTTCTTT.

The table lists this clone with a count of one. V gene TRBV7-6 combines with J gene TRBJ1-5, with D maybe TRBD1 (5 bases). Germline-derived CDR1 and CDR2 are SGHVS and FNYEAQ. CDR3 length: 15 amino acids. V was cut by 1 base and J by 4 bases, with 11 bases left in between. The chain's CDR3 is CASSLDSGGNQPQHF. The CDR3 region has the DNA TGTGCCAGCAGCTTAGACAGCGGGGGTAATCAGCCCCAGCATTTT.

The chain recombines TRBV5-4 with TRBJ2-5, with 8 positions matching TRBD1. Unmatched junction bases numbered 10, after V lost 4 bases and J lost 5 bases. Germline loops: CDR1 SGHNT, CDR2 YYREEE (reference sequence). The CDR3 totals 15 residues. CDR3 DNA sequence: TGTGCCAGCAGCCTCGCGACAGGGGCGGGGGAGACCCAGTACTTC. Its protein product is CASSLATGAGETQYF.

The V and J genes are TRBV18 and TRBJ2-7; 9 bases match TRBD2. The CDR3 has 21 residues. V was pared by 2 bases and J by 3 bases, with 23 bases of the junction left unmatched. Per germline, CDR1 KGHSH and CDR2 LQKENI. The CDR3 is CASSPTAGGGVDPPLVYEQYF. In nucleotides, the CDR3 is TGTGCCAGCTCACCAACCGCGGGAGGGGGAGTGGACCCACCTCTGGTCTACGAGCAGTACTTC.

The chain has TRBV30 and TRBJ1-1; TRBD1 is a possible D gene (5 bases). The germline CDR1 and CDR2 sequences are GTSNPN and SVGIG (reference sequence). V lost 3 bases and J 4 bases, leaving 15 bases between the germline ends. This CDR3 is 14 amino acids long. The CDR3 sequence: CAWSGGQGATEAFF. The CDR3 coding sequence is TGTGCCTGGAGCGGAGGGCAGGGCGCCACTGAAGCTTTCTTT. The complete variable domain, with remaining parts taken from reference TRBV30 and TRBJ1-1, reads SQTIHQWPATLVQPVGSPLSLECTVEGTSNPNLYWYRQAAGRGLQLLFYSVGIGQISSEVPQNLSASRPQDRQFILSSKKLLLSDSGFYLCAWSGGQGATEAFFGQGTRLTVV.

V is TRBV7-7 and J is TRBJ2-5; D is uncertain. The V and J ends lost 5 bases and 1 base respectively, with 14 bases between them. Germline CDR1 SSHAT, CDR2 FNYEAQ (reference sequence). The CDR3 extends over 15 amino acids. In DNA, the CDR3 is TGTGCCAGCAGCGTTGGCGGAACAAGCCAAGAGACCCAGTACTTC. Protein sequence: CASSVGGTSQETQYF. Full variable domain (remainder filled in from reference TRBV7-7 and TRBJ2-5): GAGVSQSPRYKVTKRGQDVTLRCDPISSHATLYWYQQALGQGPEFLTYFNYEAQPDKSGLPSDRFSAERPEGSISTLTIQRTEQRDSAMYRCASSVGGTSQETQYFGPGTRLLVL.

This sequence joins TRBV7-3 and TRBJ2-2; 8 bases agree with TRBD2. This CDR3 spans 17 amino acids. Germline assignment: CDR1 SGHTA and CDR2 FQGTGA. V dropped 5 bases and J dropped 3; count of bases not matched to a gene: 11. DNA for the CDR3: TGTGCCAGCAGCCGCCAATTGGGCGGGGGGCACACCGGGGAGCTGTTTTTT. Its translation is CASSRQLGGGHTGELFF.

The chain joins TRBV5-6 to TRBJ1-2, with 7 bases aligning to TRBD1. V dropped 2 bases and J dropped 6; count of bases not matched to a gene: 7. The CDR3 contains 14 residues. The germline V gene encodes CDR1 SGHDT and CDR2 YYEEEE. CDR3 region: CASSFYDRDNGYTF. CDR3 bases: TGTGCCAGCAGCTTTTACGACAGGGACAATGGCTACACCTTC.

The rearrangement joins TRBV28 to TRBJ2-1, with D hard to call. Trimming pared 4 bases from V and 6 bases from J, leaving 10 bases between. The germline V gene encodes CDR1 MDHEN and CDR2 SYDVKM. This CDR3 has 13 residues. CDR3 nucleotides: TGTGCCAGCAGTTCTAGAGAGGTCAATGAGCAGTTCTTC. Amino acid sequence: CASSSREVNEQFF.

This chain connects TRBV5-1 to TRBJ2-7; 7 nucleotides line up with TRBD2. The ends lost 0 bases at V and 0 bases at J; junction bases unmatched: 3. This CDR3 has 15 amino acids. The germline CDR1 and CDR2 sequences are SGHRS and YFSETQ. CDR3 region: CASSLELASSYEQYF. The CDR3 region has the DNA TGCGCCAGCAGCTTGGAACTAGCGAGCTCCTACGAGCAGTACTTC. Full variable domain (rest looked up from reference TRBV5-1 and TRBJ2-7): KAGVTQTPRYLIKTRGQQVTLSCSPISGHRSVSWYQQTPGQGLQFLFEYFSETQRNKGNFPGRFSGRQFSNSRSEMNVSTLELGDSALYLCASSLELASSYEQYFGPGTRLTVT.

The chain has TRBV12-3 or TRBV12-4 and TRBJ1-4; weak D call: TRBD1 (5 bases). V shed 6 bases and J shed 8 bases, with 13 bases lying between them. This CDR3 contains 13 residues. Here the CDR3 reads CASRERQWEKLFF. CDR3 bases: TGTGCCAGCAGGGAGAGACAGTGGGAAAAACTGTTTTTT.

The V and J genes are TRBV5-1 and TRBJ2-1, with 9 nucleotides matching TRBD2. Trimming removed 3 bases from V and 1 base from J; junction bases left unmatched: 5. CDR3 size: 16 residues. Germline CDR1 SGHRS, CDR2 YFSETQ. CDR3: CASSWEAGGSYNEQFF. In DNA form, the CDR3 reads TGCGCCAGCAGCTGGGAGGCGGGGGGGTCCTACAATGAGCAGTTCTTC.

Written as DNA, the CDR3 is TGCGCCAGCAGTCTAACGGGGAGCATGAACACTGAAGCTTTCTTT. Translation: CASSLTGSMNTEAFF. The chain joins TRBV23-1 to TRBJ1-1; D uncertain. TRBV23-1 counts as an open reading frame of uncertain function. The CDR3 is 15 residues long. V was clipped by 4 bases and J by 0 bases, with 12 bases between them.

The chain combines TRBV9 with TRBJ1-1; perhaps TRBD1 as D (6 bases). Between the trimmed V and J ends, which lost 3 bases and 1 base, there was a span of 13 bases. CDR3 length equals 15 residues. CDR1 and CDR2 from the germline V gene are SGDLS and YYNGEE. CDR3 DNA sequence: TGTGCCAGCAGCGAGGACCCGGGACAGAACACTGAAGCTTTCTTT. This gives the protein CASSEDPGQNTEAFF.

V gene TRBV2 combines with J gene TRBJ2-3; maybe TRBD2 (5 bases). Germline V gives CDR1 SNHLY, CDR2 FYNNEI. V was clipped by 4 bases and J by 6 bases, with 14 bases between them. The CDR3 has 14 residues. This CDR3 reads CASSVEGTTDTQYF. In DNA, the CDR3 is TGTGCCAGCAGTGTCGAGGGAACCACTGATACGCAGTATTTT.